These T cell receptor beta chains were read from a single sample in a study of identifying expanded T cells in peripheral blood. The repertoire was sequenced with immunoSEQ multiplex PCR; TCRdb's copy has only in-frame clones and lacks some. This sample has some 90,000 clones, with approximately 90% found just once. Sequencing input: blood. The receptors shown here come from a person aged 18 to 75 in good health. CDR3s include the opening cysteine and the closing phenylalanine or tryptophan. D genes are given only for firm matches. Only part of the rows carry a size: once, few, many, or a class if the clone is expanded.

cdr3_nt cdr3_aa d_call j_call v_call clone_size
TGTGCCAGCAGCCCCCGACAGGGTAGCACAGATACGCAGTATTTT CASSPRQGSTDTQYF TRBD1 TRBJ2-3 TRBV6-1 NA
TGTGCCTGGAAAACTGGGGCTGGTTGGGATAATTCACCCCTCCACTTT CAWKTGAGWDNSPLHF NA TRBJ1-6 TRBV30 NA
TGTGCCAGCAGTCCCCGTAGAAGTGAGACCCAGTACTTC CASSPRRSETQYF NA TRBJ2-5 TRBV27 few
TGTGCCAGCAGTGATTCCCGCGATATATATGGCTACACCTTC CASSDSRDIYGYTF NA TRBJ1-2 TRBV6-1 NA
TGTGCCACCAGCAGCCGTAATGAAAAACTTTTTTTT CATSSRNEKLFF NA TRBJ1-4 TRBV15 NA
TGTGCCAGCAGCCCAGGGACAGGGAGCCGCGGAGGCTACACCTTC CASSPGTGSRGGYTF TRBD1 TRBJ1-2 TRBV7-8 once
TGTGCCAGCAGCGGGCTAGCGGGGGGCACAGATACGCAGTATTTT CASSGLAGGTDTQYF TRBD2 TRBJ2-3 TRBV11-2 NA
TGCAGCGTTGGAAGGGGCATTGCCTACGAGCAGTACTTC CSVGRGIAYEQYF NA TRBJ2-7 TRBV29-1 once
TGTGCCAGCAGCTTGATGACGACGACCCCGGGACAGGGGGGCGATGCGCAGTATTTT CASSLMTTTPGQGGDAQYF TRBD1 TRBJ2-3 TRBV7-2 NA
TGTGCCAGCAGTGTGGGACAGAACACTGAAGCTTTCTTT CASSVGQNTEAFF NA TRBJ1-1 TRBV2 NA
TGTGCCAGTAGTAGGGGCATGAACACTGAAGCTTTCTTT CASSRGMNTEAFF NA TRBJ1-1 TRBV19 NA
TGTGCTGAGGGCCAGTACCAAGAGACCCAGTACTTC CAEGQYQETQYF NA TRBJ2-5 TRBV5-8 NA
TGTGCCAGCAGGCGGACAGGGTACTACGAGCAGTACTTC CASRRTGYYEQYF TRBD1 TRBJ2-7 TRBV28 NA
TGTGCCAGCCACGGACGTCCATATGGCTACACCTTC CASHGRPYGYTF NA TRBJ1-2 TRBV2 NA
TGCAGCGCCCCCTCAGCTGCAGGGGCCACAGATACGCAGTATTTT CSAPSAAGATDTQYF NA TRBJ2-3 TRBV29-1 few
TGTGCCAGCAGCCCCGGGGCGTTATGGGTTGTCGAGCAGTACTTC CASSPGALWVVEQYF NA TRBJ2-7 TRBV14 NA
TGTGCCAGCAGTTATCGGGACAGGAACTACGAGCAGTACTTC CASSYRDRNYEQYF TRBD1 TRBJ2-7 TRBV6-5 NA
TGTGCCACCATGCGGCAGGGGGGCCCCTACGAGCAGTACTTC CATMRQGGPYEQYF NA TRBJ2-7 TRBV10-3 NA
TGCGCCAGCAGCCACGGCCGGGACAGCCGAGGACAGTACTTC CASSHGRDSRGQYF TRBD1 TRBJ2-7 TRBV4-3 NA
TGTGCCAGCAGTCCCGGGACATGGGGCAATCAGCCCCAGCATTTT CASSPGTWGNQPQHF NA TRBJ1-5 TRBV28 NA
TGCAGCGCCAACGGGGGAAGCTCCTACGAGCAGTACTTC CSANGGSSYEQYF NA TRBJ2-7 TRBV29-1 NA
TGTGCCAGCAGTGAATTCCTAAACACCGGGGAGCTGTTTTTT CASSEFLNTGELFF NA TRBJ2-2 TRBV6-4 NA
TGTGCCAGCGGACAGGGCTCTGGGGCCAACGTCCTGACTTTC CASGQGSGANVLTF TRBD1 TRBJ2-6 TRBV7-8 NA
TGTGCCAGCAATCGTCTAGCGGGGGCCCGGGGGGAGACCCAGTACTTC CASNRLAGARGETQYF TRBD2 TRBJ2-5 TRBV27 NA
TGCGCCAGCAGCGCCGTGATGAGGGGTCAAGAGACCCAGTACTTC CASSAVMRGQETQYF NA TRBJ2-5 TRBV5-1 NA
TGTGCCAGCAGCCAAGATCGCGCAGGCCCCTACGAGCAGTACTTC CASSQDRAGPYEQYF NA TRBJ2-7 TRBV4-2 NA
TGTGCCAGCAGCCGGACCAGTTACGAGCAGTACTTC CASSRTSYEQYF NA TRBJ2-7 TRBV13 few
TGTGCCACGACGGACAGGGGAAACTATGGCTACACCTTC CATTDRGNYGYTF TRBD1 TRBJ1-2 TRBV2 NA
TGTGCCAGCAGCTTGGCCTTGCAGGTCCTCAATCAGCCCCAGCATTTT CASSLALQVLNQPQHF NA TRBJ1-5 TRBV5-8 NA
TGCGCCAGCAGCCAGTTAACAGGGGGTTGGGGGTTCCCTAACTATGGCTACACCTTC CASSQLTGGWGFPNYGYTF TRBD1 TRBJ1-2 TRBV4-1 NA
TGTGCCATCAGTGAGTCCCAGGGTGGTTCACCCCTCCACTTT CAISESQGGSPLHF NA TRBJ1-6 TRBV10-3 NA